This T cell receptor (beta chain) was profiled in a study of shared clonotypes between healthy human individuals. Study-level findings and limits: It was observed that roughly 5% of naive CD4 clonotypes were shared across a few donors. Sorted-subset sequencing, rarefaction showed, was incomplete despite large depth.

CDR3 length equals 16 residues. Trimming took 1 base from V and 2 from J, leaving 13 bases between them. Germline CDR1 SGHAT, CDR2 FQNNGV. Clones were sequenced by immunoSEQ multiplex PCR, and TCRdb holds only the in-frame ones, with some missing. In the table there are millions of clones, approximately 93% of which are singletons. Donors, healthy HIV-negative adults, lacked recent acute infections or vaccinations. As for this clone: Its specificity is unknown.

The chain links TRBV11-2 to TRBJ2-3; D perhaps matches TRBD2 (6 bases). The sequence was collected from a man aged 18 to 30 in good health. Some clones in this sample may be carry-over from other donors' samples. Input material: naive CD4+ T cells from PBMCs. The subset: CD45RA+ positively selected. CDR3 in amino acids: CASSLGHVGLTDTQYF. DNA of the CDR3: TGTGCCAGCAGCTTAGGACACGTGGGACTCACAGATACGCAGTATTTT.